Shown below are 28 T cell receptor beta chains from a single sample sequenced in a study of T-cell reconstitution after alpha-beta-depleted transplantation in children. Using unique molecular identifiers, the investigators prepared the TCRbeta library. TCRdb analysed the PCR reads with MiXCR anew, one entry per CDR3 protein. The profile covers 480,000 or so distinct CDR3 sequences, with about 11% appearing a single time and 2% taken by the ten largest. Sequenced material: PBMCs, taken before TCRalphabeta/CD19-depleted stem cell transplant. Receptor source: a child aged 2-15 years with inherited bone marrow failure, due to receive a stem cell transplant.

The sample holds many counts of this clonotype. The J gene is TRBJ2-4, the V gene TRBV20-1; D perhaps matches TRBD2 (6 bases). The V gene lost 6 bases and the J gene lost 0 bases, with 15 bases spanning the gap. Germline V gene sequence: CDR1 DFQATT, CDR2 SNEGSKA (reference sequence). The CDR3 is made up of 15 amino acids. The CDR3 protein is CSAPLGGLAKNIQYF. The CDR3 nucleotides are TGCAGTGCCCCCCTGGGGGGACTAGCCAAAAACATTCAGTACTTC.

This clonotype appeared a few times. The rearrangement joins TRBV7-2 to TRBJ2-2, with D possibly TRBD2 on 5 matching bases. This CDR3 is 14 amino acids long. V was cut by 5 bases and J by 6 bases, with 13 bases left in between. Germline V gene lookup returns CDR1 SGHTA and CDR2 FQGNSA. The CDR3 sequence: CASSPYLASGELFF. The CDR3 nucleotides read TGTGCCAGCAGCCCTTACCTAGCATCCGGGGAGCTGTTTTTT.

The rearrangement uses TRBV20-1 and TRBJ2-7, with a possible D match to TRBD2 (5 bases). Trimming removed 5 bases at V and 3 bases at J, with 14 bases between. This CDR3 comprises 13 residues. Per germline, CDR1 DFQATT and CDR2 SNEGSKA (reference sequence). CDR3 DNA sequence: TGCAGTGCTCCCCTTGGCGGGCACTACGAGCAGTACTTC. It encodes CSAPLGGHYEQYF.

Details on this clonotype: This could be a read error, since a much larger clone is one nucleotide away. This sequence joins TRBV20-1 and TRBJ2-1, with D hard to call. This CDR3 is built from 14 residues. The germline CDR1 and CDR2 sequences are DFQATT and SNEGSKA (reference sequence). This chain's CDR3 is CCAEEPRTLNEQFF. The CDR3 DNA reads TGCTGTGCTGAAGAACCCAGGACCCTCAATGAGCAGTTCTTC.

Ten or more counts support this clonotype. The rearrangement joins TRBV20-1 to TRBJ2-7; 7 bases fit TRBD1. With V trimmed by 6 bases and J by 3 bases, 11 bases remained unmatched. The CDR3 runs 14 residues. Looked up from germline, CDR1 is DFQATT and CDR2 is SNEGSKA (reference sequence). CDR3 in amino acids: CSAHRGPGHYEQYF. CDR3 in DNA: TGCAGTGCGCACAGGGGCCCAGGACACTACGAGCAGTACTTC.

The V gene is TRBV19, the J gene TRBJ2-7; 14 nucleotides match TRBD2. Germline CDR1 and CDR2: LNHDA and SQIVND (reference sequence). This CDR3 has 15 amino acids. The junction had 8 bases not matched to a gene; V was cut back by 8 bases and J by 5 bases. The CDR3 spells CASSVGTSGSNEQYF. The DNA of the CDR3 is TGTGCCAGTTCAGTCGGGACTAGCGGGAGCAACGAGCAGTACTTC.

This clonotype occurred many times. V usage is TRBV4-3 and J usage is TRBJ1-2, with D uncertain. This CDR3 is 14 amino acids long. The germline V gene encodes CDR1 LGHNA and CDR2 YSLEER. V gave up 3 bases and J gave up 8 bases, with 16 bases separating them. The CDR3 DNA sequence: TGCGCCAGCAGCCAGGATAGGCAAGCGGTCGGCTACACCTTC. Translation gives CASSQDRQAVGYTF.

This clonotype was seen a handful of times. V gene TRBV20-1 combines with J gene TRBJ1-6, with 7 nucleotides matching TRBD1. Germline values: CDR1 DFQATT, CDR2 SNEGSKA (reference sequence). Germline trimming cut 4 bases from V and 9 bases from J; bases unmatched to any gene: 9. The CDR3 runs to 14 residues. CDR3 amino acids: CSATLGQLLSPLHF. The CDR3, as DNA: TGCAGTGCTACTTTGGGACAGCTCCTTTCACCCCTCCACTTT.

This clonotype showed up just a few times. This rearrangement joins TRBV7-8 to TRBJ2-5; a weak D match, TRBD2 (9 bases). V lost 3 bases, J lost 5 bases, and 25 bases lay in between. The CDR3 has 18 residues. Germline values: CDR1 SGHVS, CDR2 FQNEAQ. In DNA form, the CDR3 reads TGTGCCAGCAGCTTTAGTCAGGGGGCGGGGGGGAGAGCGGAGACCCAGTACTTC. Translation: CASSFSQGAGGRAETQYF.

This clonotype was counted ten times or more. The rearrangement uses TRBV20-1 and TRBJ2-3, with TRBD2 matching 13 bases. There are 16 residues in the CDR3. The germline V gene encodes CDR1 DFQATT and CDR2 SNEGSKA (reference sequence). Trimming removed 5 bases from V and 1 base from J; junction bases left unmatched: 6. The CDR3 protein is CSAPKGTSGGTDTQYF. The CDR3 nucleotides are TGCAGTGCTCCAAAAGGGACTAGCGGGGGCACAGATACGCAGTATTTT.

This clonotype has at least ten counts. The chain couples TRBV20-1 to TRBJ2-7; D gene ambiguous. Germline loops: CDR1 DFQATT, CDR2 SNEGSKA (reference sequence). Trimming removed 3 bases at V and 4 bases at J, with 16 bases between. This CDR3 comprises 14 residues. CDR3 DNA: TGCAGTGCTAGTCTTAACCCGGAACCTTACGAGCAGTACTTC. Its translation is CSASLNPEPYEQYF.

This clonotype showed up many times. The chain employs TRBV2 and TRBJ2-6; D unclear. The CDR3 is 15 amino acids. Germline CDR1 and CDR2: SNHLY and FYNNEI. The ends were cut back, 2 bases at V and 4 bases at J, with 9 bases in the middle. DNA for the CDR3: TGTGCCAGCAGTGAACGATTAACGGGGGCCAACGTCCTGACTTTC. It yields the protein CASSERLTGANVLTF.

This clonotype was counted ten times or more. The CDR3 reads CASSGPGGQPQHF. CDR3 sequence (DNA): TGTGCCAGCAGTGGGCCCGGGGGACAGCCCCAGCATTTT. The chain recombines TRBV9 with TRBJ1-5; D possibly corresponds to TRBD1 (5 bases). The CDR3 extends over 13 amino acids. Trimming removed 5 bases from V and 7 bases from J, with 13 bases in between. Germline loops: CDR1 SGDLS, CDR2 YYNGEE. The variable domain in full, with the rest retrieved from reference TRBV9 and TRBJ1-5, is DSGVTQTPKHLITATGQRVTLRCSPRSGDLSVYWYQQSLDQGLQFLIQYYNGEERAKGNILERFSAQQFPDLHSELNLSSLELGDSALYFCASSGPGGQPQHFGDGTRLSIL.

This clonotype was seen ten or more times. The genes are TRBV12-3 or TRBV12-4 and TRBJ2-7; 9 bases line up with TRBD1. The CDR3 is made up of 15 amino acids. V lost 9 bases, J lost 2 bases, and 11 bases stayed unmatched. Here the CDR3 reads CASRLWGDRAYEQYF. The CDR3 region has the DNA TGTGCCAGTAGGTTATGGGGGGACAGGGCCTACGAGCAGTACTTC.

This clonotype was observed at least ten times. This chain links TRBV6-1 with TRBJ2-7; D gene uncertain. Trimming pared 2 bases from V and 1 base from J, leaving 6 bases between. Per germline, CDR1 MNHNS and CDR2 SASEGT. The CDR3 contains 13 residues. In nucleotides, the CDR3 is TGTGCCAGCAGTGAAATAGGGTCCTACGAGCAGTACTTC. Its protein product is CASSEIGSYEQYF.

This clonotype was seen at least ten times. The J gene is TRBJ2-2, the V gene TRBV27, with D tentatively TRBD2 (6 bases). Between the trimmed V and J ends, which lost 4 bases and 0 bases, there was a span of 18 bases. The CDR3 is 18 amino acids. The germline gives CDR1 MNHEY, CDR2 SMNVEV (reference sequence). The CDR3 spells CASSSFPLGRSNTGELFF. CDR3 nucleotide sequence: TGTGCCAGCAGTTCCTTCCCTCTAGGGAGGTCGAACACCGGGGAGCTGTTTTTT.

This clonotype was counted many times. The chain is built from TRBV29-1 and TRBJ2-1, with TRBD2 matching 9 bases. Per germline, CDR1 SQVTM and CDR2 ANQGSEA. J gave up 6 bases and V 4 bases, and 13 bases lay outside the gene matches. The CDR3 contains 16 residues. CDR3 sequence (DNA): TGCAGCGTTGGGGCACTAGCGGGCTTCGGTGGCAATGAGCAGTTCTTC. It specifies CSVGALAGFGGNEQFF.

The chain is built from TRBV13 and TRBJ2-2; 12 bases line up with TRBD2. The CDR3 covers 17 residues. Germline V gene sequence: CDR1 PRHDT, CDR2 FYEKMQ (reference sequence). With V trimmed by 4 bases and J by 3 bases, 6 bases remained unmatched. CDR3 sequence reads: CASSSGLAGPYTGELFF. CDR3 coding DNA: TGTGCCAGCAGCTCAGGACTAGCGGGGCCTTACACCGGGGAGCTGTTTTTT.

This clonotype was seen many times. This chain uses TRBV7-9 with TRBJ2-3; D is uncertain. From germline, CDR1 is SEHNR and CDR2 FQNEAQ (reference sequence). The CDR3 contains 16 residues. V was clipped by 5 bases and J by 0 bases, with 15 bases between them. The CDR3 loop reads CASSPTRSKSTDTQYF. The CDR3 coding sequence is TGTGCCAGCAGCCCCACCAGGAGCAAGAGCACAGATACGCAGTATTTT.

This clonotype was recorded a few times. The V call is TRBV5-6, the J call TRBJ2-5, with unresolved D. Germline values: CDR1 SGHDT, CDR2 YYEEEE. CDR3 length: 13 residues. Trimming removed 1 base at V and 2 bases at J, with 6 bases between. CDR3 bases: TGTGCCAGCAGCTTGAGAAATCAAGAGACCCAGTACTTC. Its translation: CASSLRNQETQYF.

The sample holds many counts of this clonotype. V gene TRBV4-3 combines with J gene TRBJ2-7, with 9 bases aligning to TRBD1. Looked up from germline, CDR1 is LGHNA and CDR2 is YSLEER. The CDR3 is 15 residues long. J gave up 7 bases and V 4 bases, and 11 bases lay outside the gene matches. The CDR3 DNA is TGCGCCAGCAGCCGCTTACTAGACAGGGGGAGTGAGCAGTACTTC. Residues: CASSRLLDRGSEQYF.

The chain recombines TRBV10-3 with TRBJ2-5; the match to TRBD1 covers 8 bases. This CDR3 spans 11 amino acids. The V gene end was trimmed by 2 bases and the J gene end by 11 bases; junction bases not matched to a gene: 1. Germline lookup yields CDR1 ENHRY and CDR2 SYGVKD. CDR3 loop: CAISERTGQYF. CDR3 nucleotides: TGTGCCATCAGTGAGAGGACAGGGCAGTACTTC.

This clonotype was observed at least ten times. The chain recombines TRBV9 with TRBJ2-3, with no clear D. Germline assignment: CDR1 SGDLS and CDR2 YYNGEE. V was shortened by 0 bases and J by 2 bases, with 10 bases between the two germline ends. CDR3 length: 15 residues. The CDR3 DNA follows: TGTGCCAGCAGCGTAGAACCCGCGTTCACAGATACGCAGTATTTT. This gives the protein CASSVEPAFTDTQYF.

In the case of this clonotype: Just one base apart from a much larger clone, this may be a read error. The CDR3 DNA is TGTGCCATCAGTGTTCCGGGACAGGGGCCCTACGAGCAGCACTTC. Translated, it gives CAISVPGQGPYEQHF. The chain couples TRBV10-3 to TRBJ2-7; 10 nucleotides align to TRBD1. Germline lookup yields CDR1 ENHRY and CDR2 SYGVKD. This CDR3 has 15 amino acids.

This clonotype was recorded many times. This chain joins TRBV6-1 and TRBJ2-7, with D possibly being TRBD2 (7 bases). CDR1 is MNHNS and CDR2 is SASEGT in the germline V gene. The ends were cut back, 4 bases at V and 5 bases at J, with 18 bases in the middle. The CDR3 covers 15 residues. CDR3 amino acids: CASSASAGAVDEQYF. The CDR3 DNA is TGTGCCAGCAGTGCCTCTGCGGGGGCTGTAGACGAGCAGTACTTC.

The sample holds many counts of this clonotype. The chain has TRBV9 and TRBJ2-2, with D unclear. Germline V gene sequence: CDR1 SGDLS, CDR2 YYNGEE. Trimming pared 2 bases from V and 6 bases from J, leaving 5 bases between. The CDR3 runs to 12 residues. This CDR3 reads CASSVLPGELFF. The CDR3 nucleotides are TGTGCCAGCAGCGTGTTACCCGGGGAGCTGTTTTTT.

This clonotype was observed many times. The V and J genes are TRBV14 and TRBJ2-1, with 9 bases matching TRBD2. The J segment lost 10 bases and the V segment lost 1 base, leaving 8 bases of the junction unmatched. Germline CDR1 is SGHDN and CDR2 is FVKESK. The CDR3 totals 15 residues. The CDR3 sequence is CASSQGLADNAEQFF. The CDR3 coding sequence is TGTGCCAGCAGCCAAGGACTAGCGGACAATGCGGAGCAGTTCTTC.

This clonotype was counted many times. The genes are TRBV2 and TRBJ2-3; no firm D call. Germline V gene data show CDR1 as SNHLY and CDR2 as FYNNEI. This CDR3 contains 15 residues. Trimming shortened V by 4 bases and J by 4 bases, and 15 bases separated the two germline ends. The CDR3 region has the DNA TGTGCCAGCAGTGGTCCAGTCGACCAAGCAGATACGCAGTATTTT. Amino acid sequence: CASSGPVDQADTQYF.